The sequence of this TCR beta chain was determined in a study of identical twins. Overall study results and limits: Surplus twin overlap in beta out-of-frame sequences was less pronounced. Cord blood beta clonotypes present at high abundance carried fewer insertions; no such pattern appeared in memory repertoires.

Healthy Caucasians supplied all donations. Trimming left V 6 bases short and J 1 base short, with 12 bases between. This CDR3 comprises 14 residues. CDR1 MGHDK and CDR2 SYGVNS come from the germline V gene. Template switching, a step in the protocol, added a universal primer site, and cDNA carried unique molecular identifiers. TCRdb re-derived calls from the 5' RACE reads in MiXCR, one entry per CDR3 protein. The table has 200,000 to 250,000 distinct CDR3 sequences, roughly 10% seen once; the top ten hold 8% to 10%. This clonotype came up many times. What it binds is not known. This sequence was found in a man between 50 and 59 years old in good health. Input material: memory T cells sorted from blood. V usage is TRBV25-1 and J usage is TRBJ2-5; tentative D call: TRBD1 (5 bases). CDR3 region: CASSRSRVQETQYF. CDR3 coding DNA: TGTGCCAGCAGCAGAAGCAGGGTCCAAGAGACCCAGTACTTC.